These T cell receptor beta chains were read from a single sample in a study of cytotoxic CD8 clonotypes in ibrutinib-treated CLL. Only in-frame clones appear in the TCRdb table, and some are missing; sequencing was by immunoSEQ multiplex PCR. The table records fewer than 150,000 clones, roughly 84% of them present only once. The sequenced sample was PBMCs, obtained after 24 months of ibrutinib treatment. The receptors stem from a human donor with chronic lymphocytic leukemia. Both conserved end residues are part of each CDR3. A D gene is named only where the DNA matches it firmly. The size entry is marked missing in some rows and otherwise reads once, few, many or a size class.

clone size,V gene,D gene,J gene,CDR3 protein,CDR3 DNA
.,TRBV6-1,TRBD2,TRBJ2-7,CASSPDSGGYEQYF,TGTGCCAGCTCGCCTGATAGCGGGGGCTACGAGCAGTACTTC
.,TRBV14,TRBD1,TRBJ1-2,CASSRPGGYGYTF,TGTGCCAGCAGCCGCCCAGGGGGCTATGGCTACACCTTC
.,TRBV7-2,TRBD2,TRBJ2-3,CASSNSGGVGTDTQYF,TGTGCCAGCAGCAATAGCGGGGGGGTAGGCACAGATACGCAGTATTTT
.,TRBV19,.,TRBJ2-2,CASSIEQNLAGELFF,TGTGCCAGTAGTATAGAACAGAACCTGGCCGGGGAGCTGTTTTTT
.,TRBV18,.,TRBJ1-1,CASQYGGGDPEAFF,TGTGCCAGCCAATATGGGGGGGGCGACCCTGAAGCTTTCTTT
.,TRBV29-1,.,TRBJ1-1,CSASPRRLNTEAFF,TGCAGCGCCTCTCCCAGGAGATTGAACACTGAAGCTTTCTTT
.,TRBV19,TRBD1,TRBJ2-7,CASSIVAGGNYEQYF,TGTGCCAGTAGTATAGTGGCAGGGGGCAACTACGAGCAGTACTTC
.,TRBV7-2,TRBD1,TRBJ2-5,CASTGDRAETQYF,TGTGCCAGCACCGGCGACAGGGCGGAGACCCAGTACTTC
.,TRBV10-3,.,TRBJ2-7,CAISGFRSYEQYF,TGTGCCATCAGTGGTTTCAGGAGCTACGAGCAGTACTTC
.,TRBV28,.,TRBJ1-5,CASTVEGGPLRNQPQHF,TGTGCCAGCACCGTGGAGGGGGGGCCCCTACGCAATCAGCCCCAGCATTTT
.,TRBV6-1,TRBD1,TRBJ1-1,CASTWDRQNTEAFF,TGTGCCAGCACCTGGGACAGGCAGAACACTGAAGCTTTCTTT
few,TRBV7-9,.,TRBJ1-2,CASSLRNYGYTF,TGTGCCAGCAGCTTAAGGAACTATGGCTACACCTTC
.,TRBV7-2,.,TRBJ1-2,CASSLGAANYGYTF,TGTGCCAGCAGCTTAGGTGCAGCTAACTATGGCTACACCTTC
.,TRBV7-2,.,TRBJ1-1,CASSVVVQGGEAFF,TGTGCCAGCAGCGTAGTTGTACAGGGAGGTGAAGCTTTCTTT
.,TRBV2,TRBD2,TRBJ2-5,CASTPLAGQETQYF,TGTGCCAGCACCCCACTAGCGGGCCAAGAGACCCAGTACTTC
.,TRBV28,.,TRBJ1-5,CASRFGGAGNQPQHF,TGTGCCAGCAGATTCGGGGGCGCGGGGAATCAGCCCCAGCATTTT
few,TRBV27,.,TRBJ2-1,CASSFEGRSYNEQFF,TGTGCCAGCAGTTTCGAGGGCCGCTCCTACAATGAGCAGTTCTTC
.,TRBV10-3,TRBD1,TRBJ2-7,CAISVAQGGSYEQYF,TGTGCCATCAGTGTAGCACAGGGGGGCTCCTACGAGCAGTACTTC
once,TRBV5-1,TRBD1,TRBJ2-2,CASSFRTGTNTGELFF,TGCGCCAGCAGCTTTAGGACAGGGACGAACACCGGGGAGCTGTTTTTT
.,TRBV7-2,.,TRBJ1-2,CASTEGEDGYTF,TGTGCCAGCACCGAAGGGGAGGATGGCTACACCTTC
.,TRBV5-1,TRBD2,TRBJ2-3,CASSIPSGGPDTQYF,TGCGCCAGCAGCATACCTAGCGGGGGGCCAGATACGCAGTATTTT
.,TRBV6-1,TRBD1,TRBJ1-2,CATKTGGSDGYTF,TGTGCCACTAAGACAGGGGGCTCCGATGGCTACACCTTC
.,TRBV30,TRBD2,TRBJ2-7,CAWSASGYEQYF,TGTGCCTGGAGTGCTAGCGGGTACGAGCAGTACTTC
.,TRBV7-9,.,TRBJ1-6,CASSPTGTSPLHF,TGTGCCAGCAGTCCTACAGGGACCTCACCCCTCCACTTT
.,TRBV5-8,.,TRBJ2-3,CASSLGQAGTDTQYF,TGTGCCAGCAGCTTGGGACAAGCCGGCACAGATACGCAGTATTTT
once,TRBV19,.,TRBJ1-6,CASSIARGRGHSPLHF,TGTGCCAGTAGTATAGCGAGGGGACGAGGTCATTCACCCCTCCACTTT
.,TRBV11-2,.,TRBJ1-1,CASSLRWGTNTEAFF,TGTGCCAGCAGCTTAAGGTGGGGGACGAACACTGAAGCTTTCTTT
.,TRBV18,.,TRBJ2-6,CASSPLAPAYRIGANVLTF,TGTGCCAGCTCACCCCTGGCTCCGGCCTATCGGATCGGGGCCAACGTCCTGACTTTC
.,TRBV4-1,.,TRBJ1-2,CASSTGVAADNYGYTF,TGCGCCAGCAGCACCGGGGTGGCAGCGGATAACTATGGCTACACCTTC
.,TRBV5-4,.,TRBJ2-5,CASSSTDGGPQETQYF,TGTGCCAGCAGCTCCACGGACGGCGGCCCACAAGAAACCCAGTACTTC
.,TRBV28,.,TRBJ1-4,CATAKATNEKLFF,TGTGCCACCGCTAAGGCGACTAATGAAAAACTGTTTTTT
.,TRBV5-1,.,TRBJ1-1,CASTQGLWGARGEAFF,TGCGCCAGCACCCAGGGTTTGTGGGGGGCGAGGGGTGAAGCTTTCTTT
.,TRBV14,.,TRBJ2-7,CVATASYEQYF,TGTGTTGCGACAGCTTCCTACGAGCAGTACTTC
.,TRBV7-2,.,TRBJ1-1,CASSLTEGSEAFF,TGTGCCAGCAGCTTGACGGAAGGCTCCGAAGCTTTCTTT
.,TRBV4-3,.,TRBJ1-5,CASSQEPDSYQPQHF,TGCGCCAGCAGCCAAGAACCGGACAGTTATCAGCCCCAGCATTTT
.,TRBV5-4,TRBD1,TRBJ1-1,CASSSNAGGAEAFF,TGTGCCAGCAGCTCAAACGCAGGGGGGGCTGAAGCTTTCTTT
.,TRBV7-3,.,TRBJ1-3,CASSSIDRSSGNTIYF,TGTGCCAGCAGCTCGATTGACAGGAGCTCTGGAAACACCATATATTTT
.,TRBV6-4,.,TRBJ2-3,CASRGPTNTQYF,TGTGCCAGCAGAGGACCGACAAATACGCAGTATTTT
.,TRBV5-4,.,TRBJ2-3,CASSFGGSTDTQYF,TGTGCCAGCAGCTTCGGGGGCTCCACAGATACGCAGTATTTT
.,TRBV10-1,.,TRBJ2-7,CASSERVPYEQYF,TGCGCCAGCAGTGAGAGGGTGCCCTACGAGCAGTACTTC
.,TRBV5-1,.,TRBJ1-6,CASSLGQANSPLHF,TGCGCCAGCAGCTTGGGACAGGCTAATTCACCCCTCCACTTT
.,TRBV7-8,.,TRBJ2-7,CASSSNPYYEQYF,TGTGCCAGCAGCTCAAACCCCTACTACGAGCAGTACTTC
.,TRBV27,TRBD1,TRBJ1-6,CASTKGQSYNSPLHF,TGTGCCAGCACCAAGGGACAGTCCTATAATTCACCCCTCCACTTT
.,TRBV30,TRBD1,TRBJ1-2,CAWNPDRAHTF,TGTGCCTGGAACCCGGACAGGGCGCACACCTTC
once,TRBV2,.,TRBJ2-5,CASSVPGGETQYF,TGTGCCAGCAGTGTACCCGGGGGCGAGACCCAGTACTTC
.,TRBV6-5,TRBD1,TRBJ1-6,CASSYLGTGESPLHF,TGTGCCAGCAGTTACTTGGGGACAGGGGAATCACCCCTCCACTTT
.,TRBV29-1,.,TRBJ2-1,CSVGLGPNEQFF,TGCAGCGTTGGGCTGGGGCCCAATGAGCAGTTCTTC
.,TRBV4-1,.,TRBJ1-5,CASSPLDSSNQPQHF,TGCGCCAGCAGCCCCTTGGACAGTAGCAATCAGCCCCAGCATTTT
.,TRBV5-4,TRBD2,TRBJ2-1,CASSFHATAGGGNEQFF,TGTGCCAGCAGCTTCCACGCCACAGCGGGGGGCGGGAATGAGCAGTTCTTC
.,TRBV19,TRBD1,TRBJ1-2,CASTSLRDRGVGYTF,TGTGCCAGTACCTCCCTTAGAGACAGGGGAGTTGGCTACACCTTC
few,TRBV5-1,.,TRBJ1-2,CASSFSFRGYTF,TGCGCCAGCAGCTTTTCATTCCGTGGCTACACCTTC
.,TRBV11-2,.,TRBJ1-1,CASGLGENTEAFF,TGTGCTTCCGGGTTGGGGGAGAACACTGAAGCTTTCTTT
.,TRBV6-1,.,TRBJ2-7,CASRAGGAPYEQYF,TGTGCCAGCAGGGCGGGCGGGGCCCCCTACGAGCAGTACTTC
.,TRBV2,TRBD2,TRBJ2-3,CASIATGGTDTQYF,TGTGCCAGCATTGCCACGGGGGGAACAGATACGCAGTATTTT
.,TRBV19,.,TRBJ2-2,CASMLGSYAGELFF,TGTGCCAGTATGTTGGGGAGTTATGCCGGGGAGCTGTTTTTT
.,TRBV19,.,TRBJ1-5,CASSIAGQHNQPQHF,TGTGCCAGTAGTATAGCCGGGCAGCACAATCAGCCCCAGCATTTT
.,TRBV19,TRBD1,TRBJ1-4,CASTPTGANEKLFF,TGTGCCAGTACCCCGACAGGGGCTAATGAAAAACTGTTTTTT
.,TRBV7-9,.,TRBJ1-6,CASSLGAGDYNSPLHF,TGTGCCAGCAGCTTGGGGGCAGGGGACTATAATTCACCCCTCCACTTT
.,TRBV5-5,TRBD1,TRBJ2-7,CASRPGQGYEQYF,TGTGCCAGCAGACCGGGACAGGGGTACGAGCAGTACTTC